Below are 8 T cell receptor beta chains sequenced from a single sample in a study of cytomegalovirus exposure and HLA in healthy donors. The PCR employed 60 Vbeta primers together with 13 Jbeta primers. Produced via immunoSEQ multiplex PCR; TCRdb's table is partial and in-frame only. The sample lists more than 110,000 clones; 70% to 85% were seen once. Sequenced: PBMCs. The source of these receptors is a man in his forties in good health and CMV-seropositive.

The chain joins TRBV6-5 to TRBJ2-5; 7 nucleotides match TRBD2. The germline V gene encodes CDR1 MNHEY and CDR2 SVGAGI. With V trimmed by 0 bases and J by 11 bases, 12 bases remained unmatched. The CDR3 totals 15 residues. Here the CDR3 DNA reads TGTGCCAGCAGTTACTCTGGGACTACCACATTGGAGCAGTACTTC. Its protein is CASSYSGTTTLEQYF.

The rearrangement links TRBV29-1 to TRBJ2-5; 8 bases match TRBD2. Germline V gene data show CDR1 as SQVTM and CDR2 as ANQGSEA. J gave up 5 bases and V 3 bases, and 8 bases lay outside the gene matches. The CDR3 is 14 residues long. CDR3 sequence reads: CSVDPSGGGETQYF. The CDR3 nucleotides read TGCAGCGTTGACCCCAGCGGGGGCGGGGAGACCCAGTACTTC.

This chain links TRBV6-4 with TRBJ2-5; 12 nucleotides line up with TRBD2. The CDR3 consists of 15 residues. Germline V gene sequence: CDR1 MRHNA, CDR2 SNTAGT. V lost 3 bases and J lost 5; bases outside the gene matches: 4. For the CDR3, the DNA is TGTGCCAGCAGTGAGACTAGCGGGGGTATGGAGACCCAGTACTTC. Protein sequence: CASSETSGGMETQYF.

V gene TRBV5-1 combines with J gene TRBJ1-2; no clear D gene. The ends were cut back, 6 bases at V and 2 bases at J, with 11 bases in the middle. Germline V lookup: CDR1 SGHRS, CDR2 YFSETQ. The CDR3 spans 13 residues. CDR3 amino acids: CASTGDWNYGYTF. The CDR3 DNA follows: TGCGCCAGCACCGGGGATTGGAACTATGGCTACACCTTC.

The chain recombines TRBV2 with TRBJ2-3; 7 nucleotides match TRBD2. Trimming cost V 5 bases and J 3 bases; bases outside gene matches: 8. Looked up from germline, CDR1 is SNHLY and CDR2 is FYNNEI. This CDR3 spans 15 amino acids. This chain's CDR3 is CASSFEGGSTDTQYF. The CDR3 nucleotides are TGTGCCAGCAGTTTCGAGGGAGGGTCGACAGATACGCAGTATTTT. Drawing the rest from reference TRBV2 and TRBJ2-3, the complete variable domain is EPEVTQTPSHQVTQMGQEVILRCVPISNHLYFYWYRQILGQKVEFLVSFYNNEISEKSEIFDDQFSVERPDGSNFTLKIRSTKLEDSAMYFCASSFEGGSTDTQYFGPGTRLTVL.

The chain links TRBV5-1 to TRBJ1-1; D is unclear. Germline CDR1 is SGHRS and CDR2 is YFSETQ. This CDR3 comprises 14 residues. V was pared by 0 bases and J by 0 bases, with 6 bases between. The CDR3, as DNA: TGCGCCAGCAGCTTGGAGCCGGTGAACACTGAAGCTTTCTTT. It is translated as CASSLEPVNTEAFF.

In its sample, this clone was seen once. J is TRBJ2-1 and V is TRBV19; the D is unclear. The CDR3 is 12 amino acids. The V end lost 6 bases, the J end lost 7 bases, and 10 bases lay between the germline ends. Germline assignment: CDR1 LNHDA and CDR2 SQIVND (reference sequence). The CDR3 loop is CASSLVGNEQFF. The CDR3 bases are TGTGCCAGTAGCCTGGTCGGGAATGAGCAGTTCTTC.

This rearrangement joins TRBV6-6 to TRBJ1-2, with a tentative D call TRBD1 (6 bases). Deletions cut 0 bases from V and 6 bases from J, with 11 bases between. This CDR3 contains 14 residues. The V gene's germline CDR1 is MNHNY and CDR2 SVGAGI (reference sequence). In DNA, the CDR3 is TGTGCCAGCAGTTACTCACAGGGAATTGATGGCTACACCTTC. This gives the protein CASSYSQGIDGYTF.